The 32 T cell receptor beta chains below were found in one sample sequenced in a study of post-analysis software for immune sequencing data. Findings and limits, study-wide: TRBV segments more frequent in patients than in controls numbered several and included TRBV5-6, TRBV5-1 and TRBV20-1.

Libraries were made from TCR beta cDNA, and they carried unique molecular identifiers. Via MiXCR, TCRdb re-called the PCR reads, giving one row per CDR3 protein. Of 400,000 to 500,000 distinct CDR3 sequences in the sample, about 39% are singletons; the top ten hold 6.5% to 8%. These receptors' targets are unknown. The sequenced sample consisted of blood. The source of these receptors is a girl aged 2 to 9 with multiple sclerosis.

This clonotype was seen only a few times. The chain joins TRBV20-1 to TRBJ1-5, with D possibly matching TRBD1 (6 bases). V was trimmed by 1 base and J by 6 bases, leaving 10 bases between them. CDR3 size: 13 residues. The germline gives CDR1 DFQATT, CDR2 SNEGSKA (reference sequence). The CDR3, as DNA: TGCAGTGCTAGAGGACAGGTTGGTCAGCCCCAGCATTTT. Encoded protein: CSARGQVGQPQHF.

This rearrangement joins TRBV7-3 to TRBJ2-1, with TRBD2 identical over 14 bases. Germline trimming cut 5 bases from V and 8 bases from J; bases unmatched to any gene: 5. Germline V gene sequence: CDR1 SGHTA, CDR2 FQGTGA. This CDR3 region has 15 residues. The CDR3: CASSTGTSGGHEQFF. CDR3 nucleotides: TGTGCCAGCAGCACCGGGACTAGCGGGGGCCATGAGCAGTTCTTC. Together with reference TRBV7-3 and TRBJ2-1, the CDR3 gives the full variable domain: GAGVSQTPSNKVTEKGKYVELRCDPISGHTALYWYRQSLGQGPEFLIYFQGTGAADDSGLPNDRFFAVRPEGSVSTLKIQRTERGDSAVYLCASSTGTSGGHEQFFGPGTRLTVL.

With regard to this clonotype: This may arise from a read error, as a much more abundant clone is one base away. The chain is built from TRBV7-2 and TRBJ2-1, with no clear D. This CDR3 has 18 residues. CDR1 and CDR2 (germline): SGHTA, FQGNSA. CDR3 loop: CVSLRRAARSNSYNEQFF. The CDR3, as DNA: TGTGTCAGCCTACGACGGGCGGCCCGGTCGAACTCCTACAATGAGCAGTTCTTC. Filled out from reference TRBV7-2 and TRBJ2-1, the complete variable domain reads GAGVSQSPSNKVTEKGKDVELRCDPISGHTALYWYRQSLGQGLEFLIYFQGNSAPDKSGLPSDRFSAERTGGSVSTLTIQRTQQEDSAVYLCVSLRRAARSNSYNEQFFGPGTRLTVL.

Worth noting for this clonotype: The conserved final phenylalanine or tryptophan is absent from the CDR3, which likely points to a read error. The chain uses TRBV6-5 and TRBJ2-3, with D tentatively TRBD1 (5 bases). The germline V and J ends were trimmed by 5 bases and 2 bases, with 17 bases remaining between them. The germline V gene encodes CDR1 MNHEY and CDR2 SVGAGI. The CDR3 runs 16 residues. CDR3 loop: CASSRWSREPTDTQYL. CDR3 in DNA: TGTGCCAGCAGTAGATGGTCCAGGGAACCCACAGATACGCAGTATTTG.

This clonotype was counted a few times. CDR3 sequence (DNA): TGTGCCAGCAGTCCCTCCCCCCGCGAGGGGGGCACCGGGGAGCTGTTTTTT. It specifies CASSPSPREGGTGELFF. The chain carries TRBV12-3 or TRBV12-4 and TRBJ2-2; TRBD1 or TRBD2 may be the D gene (6 bases each). V was cut by 5 bases and J by 4 bases, with 20 bases left in between. The CDR3 totals 17 residues.

This clonotype was detected a few times. V is TRBV3-1 and J is TRBJ1-1, with 7 nucleotides matching TRBD1. The CDR3 spans 14 residues. J was trimmed by 1 base and V by 6 bases; bases with no gene match: 5. The germline V gene has CDR1 LGHDT and CDR2 YNNKEL (reference sequence). CDR3 DNA: TGTGCCAGCAGTTATTGGACAGGGAACACTGAAGCTTTCTTT. It encodes CASSYWTGNTEAFF.

This clonotype was recorded a few times. The rearrangement joins TRBV29-1 to TRBJ1-2; 8 nucleotides agree with TRBD1. The CDR3 covers 17 residues. V shed 4 bases, J shed 3 bases, and the junction held 16 bases outside the gene matches. Germline lookup yields CDR1 SQVTM and CDR2 ANQGSEA. Here the CDR3 reads CSVVLGQANFGDYGYTF. The CDR3, as DNA: TGCAGCGTTGTACTGGGACAGGCGAATTTCGGGGACTATGGCTACACCTTC.

The J gene is TRBJ1-2, the V gene TRBV5-1; perhaps TRBD1 as D (6 bases). The V gene's germline CDR1 is SGHRS and CDR2 YFSETQ. This CDR3 comprises 15 residues. Deletions cut 2 bases from V and 5 bases from J, with 16 bases between. CDR3 amino acids: CASSFTRTDQYGYTF. For the CDR3, the DNA is TGCGCCAGCAGCTTTACCCGGACAGACCAGTATGGCTACACCTTC.

This chain uses TRBV9 with TRBJ2-1, with 7 bases identical to TRBD2. This CDR3 region has 12 residues. The germline gives CDR1 SGDLS, CDR2 YYNGEE. Trimming cost V 3 bases and J 6 bases; bases outside gene matches: 0. The CDR3 DNA is TGTGCCAGCAGCGGGACTAGCAATGAGCAGTTCTTC. Its protein product is CASSGTSNEQFF.

The V gene is TRBV4-1, the J gene TRBJ2-1; D is uncertain. Germline V gives CDR1 MGHRA, CDR2 YSYEKL. The CDR3 runs 17 residues. V was pared by 1 base and J by 10 bases, with 23 bases between. CDR3 loop: CASSQGSGFRASYEQFF. The DNA of the CDR3 is TGCGCCAGCAGCCAAGGATCAGGCTTTAGGGCATCCTACGAGCAGTTCTTC.

This rearrangement joins TRBV28 to TRBJ2-5; 10 positions match TRBD2. The CDR3 extends over 16 amino acids. The V gene's germline CDR1 is MDHEN and CDR2 SYDVKM. With 6 bases clipped from V and 4 bases from J, the junction kept 11 bases outside the gene matches. The CDR3 DNA follows: TGTGCCAGCAGACACCCGGGACTAGCGCCAGGAGAGACCCAGTACTTC. Its protein is CASRHPGLAPGETQYF.

This clonotype appeared a few times. The chain carries TRBV6-1 and TRBJ2-1; the match to TRBD2 covers 9 bases. Germline trimming cut 6 bases from V and 3 bases from J; bases unmatched to any gene: 12. Germline CDR1 and CDR2: MNHNS and SASEGT. CDR3 size: 17 residues. The chain's CDR3 is CASSLTFSGGFYNEQFF. The CDR3 bases are TGTGCCAGCAGCCTTACATTTAGCGGGGGATTCTACAATGAGCAGTTCTTC.

To note about this clonotype: A read error may produce the germline difference seen at one junction end. The chain joins TRBV4-2 to TRBJ2-5; D may match TRBD1 or TRBD2 (5 bases each). The V gene's germline CDR1 is LGHNA and CDR2 YNFKEQ. This CDR3 has 14 amino acids. CDR3 in amino acids: CAGSQVGTTETQYF. CDR3 DNA: TGTGCCGGCAGCCAAGTGGGGACCACAGAGACCCAGTACTTC.

The genes are TRBV10-3 and TRBJ2-1; D may be TRBD2 (5 bases). The CDR3 spans 15 residues. V shed 4 bases and J shed 5 bases, with 15 bases lying between them. Germline CDR1 ENHRY, CDR2 SYGVKD. The CDR3 sequence is CAISGLSANNNEQFF. The CDR3 bases are TGTGCCATCAGTGGGCTTAGCGCAAATAACAATGAGCAGTTCTTC.

This clonotype was found once. Here the CDR3 reads CASSSGWGRGTDTQYF. In nucleotides, the CDR3 is TGCGCCAGCAGCTCTGGATGGGGACGTGGCACAGATACGCAGTATTTT. The chain joins TRBV5-1 to TRBJ2-3, with D possibly called TRBD1 or TRBD2 (5 bases each). Germline V lookup: CDR1 SGHRS, CDR2 YFSETQ. The ends were cut back, 3 bases at V and 1 base at J, with 15 bases in the middle. The CDR3 spans 16 residues.

The chain uses TRBV5-5 and TRBJ1-5; a weak D match, TRBD1 (6 bases). Between the trimmed V and J ends, which lost 5 bases and 6 bases, there was a span of 12 bases. CDR1 is SGHKS, CDR2 YYEKEE, per germline (reference sequence). The length of the CDR3 is 13 residues. The CDR3 nucleotides read TGTGCCAGCAGTCGGGACATTGGTCAGCCCCAGCATTTT. Translated, it gives CASSRDIGQPQHF.

There are a few counts of this clonotype. V gene TRBV6-5 combines with J gene TRBJ2-7, with a weak D call TRBD2 (5 bases). The end of the DNA fits TRBJ2-5 better, so the J call may be wrong. This CDR3 is built from 15 residues. CDR1 is MNHEY and CDR2 is SVGAGI in the germline V gene. Here the CDR3 DNA reads TGTGCCAGCGCTTTTACCTTAGCGTCCCAAGAGACCCAGTACTTC. Protein sequence: CASAFTLASQETQYF.

The CDR3 protein is CASSLRQGWEFF. The CDR3 nucleotides read TGTGCCAGCAGCTTAAGACAGGGATGGGAGTTCTTC. The gene calls are TRBV7-2 and TRBJ2-1; 7 nucleotides line up with TRBD1. V dropped 2 bases and J dropped 14; count of bases not matched to a gene: 6. The CDR3 has 12 residues. Germline lookup yields CDR1 SGHTA and CDR2 FQGNSA.

Only a few counts were recorded for this clonotype. The rearrangement uses TRBV7-9 and TRBJ2-5, with no clear D. This CDR3 contains 15 residues. Trimming removed 1 base at V and 5 bases at J, with 14 bases between. Germline V gene lookup returns CDR1 SEHNR and CDR2 FQNEAQ (reference sequence). For the CDR3, the DNA is TGTGCCAGCAGCTTAGATCCCCGGCGGACGGAGACCCAGTACTTC. This codes for CASSLDPRRTETQYF.

The gene calls are TRBV18 and TRBJ2-2; tentatively, D is TRBD1 or TRBD2 (5 bases each). CDR1 KGHSH and CDR2 LQKENI come from the germline V gene. V lost 2 bases and J lost 3, with 10 bases in between. This CDR3 region has 15 residues. The CDR3 DNA follows: TGTGCCAGCTCACCATTTGGGGGAGACACCGGGGAGCTGTTTTTT. This gives the protein CASSPFGGDTGELFF.

The chain carries TRBV20-1 and TRBJ2-7; 7 bases line up with TRBD2. The CDR3 has 14 amino acids. Trimming removed 2 bases from V and 0 bases from J; junction bases left unmatched: 4. Per germline, CDR1 DFQATT and CDR2 SNEGSKA (reference sequence). This CDR3 reads CSARIPSGSYEQYF. CDR3 nucleotide sequence: TGCAGTGCTAGAATCCCTAGCGGCTCCTACGAGCAGTACTTC.

The chain links TRBV12-3 or TRBV12-4 to TRBJ2-3, with no clear D. Trimming stripped 3 bases from V and 2 bases from J, with 12 bases between. This CDR3 comprises 15 residues. The DNA for the CDR3 is TGTGCCAGCAGTTTCGGTGTCGAGTTCACAGATACGCAGTATTTT. Its protein product is CASSFGVEFTDTQYF.

This clonotype has only a few counts. The chain has TRBV21-1 and TRBJ2-7; the table's D call of TRBD2 was not tested on the DNA. TRBV21-1 constitutes a pseudogene. This CDR3 is 14 amino acids long. CDR3 coding DNA: TGTGCCAGCAGCAAAGGGACTAGGCTCGACGAGCAGTACTTC. As protein: CASSKGTRLDEQYF.

This clonotype has only a few counts. The chain recombines TRBV20-1 with TRBJ2-5; no firm D call. This CDR3 comprises 13 residues. V was cut by 6 bases and J by 13 bases, with 24 bases left in between. Germline V gene lookup returns CDR1 DFQATT and CDR2 SNEGSKA (reference sequence). The CDR3 protein is CSAIPPPLKVGYF. The CDR3 bases are TGCAGTGCAATTCCTCCGCCCCTAAAGGTGGGGTACTTC.

J is TRBJ2-5 and V is TRBV7-9; D unresolved. The DNA matches TRBJ2-7 better at its end, which makes the J call doubtful. The germline gives CDR1 SEHNR, CDR2 FQNEAQ (reference sequence). The CDR3 extends over 13 amino acids. The CDR3 nucleotides are TGTGCCAGCAGCCCGACAAAAAACTACGAGCAGTACTTC. Residues: CASSPTKNYEQYF.

This clonotype was counted a few times. This chain links TRBV4-1 with TRBJ2-7; TRBD2 is a possible D gene (5 bases). This CDR3 region has 18 residues. Germline CDR1 MGHRA, CDR2 YSYEKL. V lost 0 bases, J lost 3 bases, and 21 bases lay in between. As DNA, the CDR3 is TGCGCCAGCAGCCAAGATAACGAGGGTAGGGCCTCTAGCTACGAGCAGTACTTC. As protein: CASSQDNEGRASSYEQYF.

The rearrangement links TRBV2 to TRBJ2-1, with 14 bases that match TRBD2. The CDR3 contains 15 residues. The junction had 5 bases not matched to a gene; V was cut back by 6 bases and J by 7 bases. Germline values: CDR1 SNHLY, CDR2 FYNNEI. CDR3 region: CASSAGTSGGNEQFF. CDR3 nucleotide sequence: TGTGCCAGCAGCGCCGGGACTAGCGGGGGAAATGAGCAGTTCTTC.

This sequence joins TRBV5-1 and TRBJ2-3; TRBD1 might be the D (6 bases). Trimming pared 5 bases from V and 3 bases from J, leaving 19 bases between. The germline CDR1 and CDR2 sequences are SGHRS and YFSETQ. The CDR3 consists of 16 residues. CDR3 sequence reads: CASRRSQGQGTDTQYF. For the CDR3, the DNA is TGCGCCAGCAGGAGAAGTCAGGGGCAGGGGACAGATACGCAGTATTTT.

In this sample, this clonotype turned up once. The CDR3 protein is CASSYAGTGDTEAFF. The DNA for the CDR3 is TGTGCCAGCAGTTACGCCGGGACAGGGGACACTGAAGCTTTCTTT. The chain uses TRBV6-2 or TRBV6-3 and TRBJ1-1; TRBD1 aligns across 10 bases. CDR3 size: 15 residues. Germline assignment: CDR1 MNHEY and CDR2 SVGEGT. The V segment lost 2 bases and the J segment 3 bases; nucleotides outside the gene matches: 3.

This clonotype was observed a few times. The J gene is TRBJ2-1, the V gene TRBV7-2; 7 bases are a match to TRBD2. V shed 6 bases, J shed 3 bases, and the junction held 8 bases outside the gene matches. This CDR3 is 15 amino acids long. Germline CDR1 SGHTA, CDR2 FQGNSA. The CDR3 DNA sequence: TGTGCCAGCAGGGGAACTAGCGAGAACTACAATGAGCAGTTCTTC. It codes for CASRGTSENYNEQFF.

The chain employs TRBV9 and TRBJ1-1; D not resolved. The CDR3 is made up of 15 amino acids. Germline lookup yields CDR1 SGDLS and CDR2 YYNGEE. V lost 0 bases and J lost 5, with 14 bases in between. CDR3: CASSVGSGLGTEAFF. DNA of the CDR3: TGTGCCAGCAGCGTAGGCTCGGGCCTGGGGACTGAAGCTTTCTTT.

The chain joins TRBV20-1 to TRBJ2-1, with 10 bases fitting TRBD1. The germline V gene has CDR1 DFQATT and CDR2 SNEGSKA (reference sequence). This CDR3 region has 19 residues. The V and J ends lost 0 bases and 4 bases, in that order; junction bases with no gene match: 15. The CDR3 nucleotides read TGCAGTGCTAGAGATCCCGGGACAGGGGTGGTCAAATGGTACAATGAGCAGTTCTTC. Amino acid sequence: CSARDPGTGVVKWYNEQFF.